The present T cell receptor (beta chain) was sequenced within a study of T cell responses to AZD1222 COVID-19 vaccine. V shed 3 bases and J shed 7 bases, with 10 bases lying between them. CDR1 SGHTA and CDR2 FQGNSA come from the germline V gene. The CDR3 covers 13 residues. Worth noting for this clone: The antigen is unknown.

The data were produced by immunoSEQ multiplex PCR, yet TCRdb's version contains in-frame clones alone and is incomplete. The profile shows tens of thousands of clones, just over 90% of them singletons. Study observations and caveats: Increased Spike-specific TCR breadth and depth were observed after two AZD1222 doses.

Source: peripheral blood, taken 28 days after the second AZD1222 dose. The V call is TRBV7-2, the J call TRBJ1-5; D remains unclear. The clonotype originates from an adult who received the AZD1222 COVID-19 vaccine. This CDR3 reads CASSLDHGQPQHF. Written as DNA, the CDR3 is TGTGCCAGCAGCTTGGATCACGGGCAGCCCCAGCATTTT.